This TCR beta chain was identified during a study of T cells and Merkel cell carcinoma outcomes. Repertoires were generated with immunoSEQ multiplex PCR, while TCRdb's copy carries only in-frame clones and drops some. The repertoire holds over a thousand clones, with approximately 90% as singletons. As regards this clone: What it binds is unknown.

Study results and limitations: Reportedly, T-cell repertoire with density predicts Merkel cell carcinoma outcomes.

There are 16 residues in the CDR3. Per germline, CDR1 SGHNT and CDR2 YYREEE (reference sequence). V dropped 2 bases and J dropped 8; count of bases not matched to a gene: 15. The TCR originated in a human donor with Merkel cell carcinoma. The sequencing sample was made of tumor tissue from Merkel cell carcinoma. This chain connects TRBV5-4 to TRBJ1-2, with 7 nucleotides matching TRBD1. CDR3 sequence (DNA): TGTGCCAGCAGCTTACCCCGACAGGGCAGGGCGGGCGGCTACACCTTC. It specifies CASSLPRQGRAGGYTF. Full variable domain (missing parts from reference TRBV5-4 and TRBJ1-2): ETGVTQSPTHLIKTRGQQVTLRCSSQSGHNTVSWYQQALGQGPQFIFQYYREEENGRGNFPPRFSGLQFPNYSSELNVNALELDDSALYLCASSLPRQGRAGGYTFGSGTRLTVV.